The present T cell receptor (beta chain) was sequenced within a study of blood T cell repertoires in COVID-19 (dated by TCRdb to the early 2020s). A note on the overall study: The collaborator samples originated in the United States, Italy and Spain and spanned the acute and convalescent phases of COVID-19. Samples came from the ongoing ImmuneRACE study (first 160 participants) plus 1,254 subjects from 6 global collaborators. Where HLA class I and class II types were available, the types were taken from metadata supplied by the sample provider, not from assay-based typing. The material from the prospective study consisted of cDNA or gDNA derived from T cells, B-cell-depleted T cells, or PBMCs. Nearly every sample came with metadata listing a de-identified subject ID, COVID-19 status, age in years and sex. The repertoires were released in a freely available public database meant as a resource for research on the immune response to SARS-CoV-2. Deeply sampled blood TCRbeta repertoires from subjects exposed to, actively infected with, or recovered from COVID-19 were included in the dataset.

The germline V end is reduced by 3 bases and the J end by 2 bases; junction bases left unmatched: 5. The CDR3 sequence holds 15 residues, the cysteine and phenylalanine included. Only CDR3 DNA is held: 45 bases, read in frame from base 1. Taken from the germline V gene, the CDR1 and CDR2 loops are MNHEY and SVGEGT. Overall study outcomes, separate from this receptor: The quantity of clinical and demographic metadata differed by source and by participant and was supplied without curation.

TCRbeta CDR3 regions were amplified from genomic DNA by means of the immunoSEQ Assay, a bias-controlled multiplex PCR. The published analysis was carried out like this. The number of nucleated cells in each sample was estimated by amplification of reference gene primers within the assay. To quantify the absolute abundance of each unique TCRbeta CDR3 rearrangement, sequence reads were collapsed and filtered. For each sample, productive Simpson clonality was calculated as the square root of Simpson's diversity index across productive rearrangements. Entries here come from immuneACCESS through TCRdb and include only in-frame sequences with V and J called. Some clones fail to appear in such tables; in the studies checked, an unresolved V gene covers under half of the shortfall, and the cause of the remainder is unknown. V and J calls and clone size are copied from that table; D and trimming were computed from the DNA. The sample data list about 140,000 clones, and 87% of these were observed just once. The ten largest clones capture about 4.1% of the sample.

Collaborating institutions collected whole blood in K2EDTA tubes following their own protocols. Collaborator samples were shipped for TCRbeta analysis as frozen whole blood, isolated PBMCs, or DNA extracted from either sample type. As concerns this clone: Which antigen it targets is not known. One base away there is no much larger clone; base qualities are not given.

The sequence derives from a woman aged 40 to 50 with acute or convalescent COVID-19. Sequencing input: peripheral blood. The chain is assembled from TRBV6-2 or TRBV6-3 and TRBJ2-7; TRBD2 lines up with 9 middle nucleotides. Here the CDR3 is given as CASSYARLAAYEQYF. In nucleotides, the sequence is TGTGCCAGCAGTTATGCCCGACTAGCGGCCTACGAGCAGTACTTC.